These 12 T cell receptor beta chains were all obtained from the same sample, sequenced in a study of T cell changes during pregnancy in multiple sclerosis. The protocol was immunoSEQ multiplex PCR, while the TCRdb copy is restricted to in-frame clones and leaves out a portion. The sample lists 30,000 to 40,000 clones, 88% occurring once. Source: CD8+ T cells from peripheral blood mononuclear cells, taken in the third trimester of pregnancy. These receptors all come from a female donor with multiple sclerosis, enrolled in a pregnancy study.

The chain links TRBV25-1 to TRBJ1-4; D unclear. CDR3 length equals 18 residues. Trimming shortened V by 5 bases and J by 0 bases, and 19 bases separated the two germline ends. From germline, CDR1 is MGHDK and CDR2 SYGVNS. CDR3 DNA: TGTGCCAGCAGTACTAAGACGACGACCTATGCAACTAATGAAAAACTGTTTTTT. Protein sequence: CASSTKTTTYATNEKLFF.

The rearrangement uses TRBV7-3 and TRBJ1-1; no clear D gene. The germline V gene encodes CDR1 SGHTA and CDR2 FQGTGA. Trimming pared 5 bases from V and 4 bases from J, leaving 20 bases between. The CDR3 is 16 residues long. The CDR3 nucleotides read TGTGCCAGCAGCCCCCTAATCAAGCGTGGCGGCACTGAAGCTTTCTTT. Its protein is CASSPLIKRGGTEAFF.

This sequence joins TRBV7-9 and TRBJ2-7; possible D gene TRBD2, 6 bases. The CDR3 is 14 amino acids. Looked up from germline, CDR1 is SEHNR and CDR2 is FQNEAQ (reference sequence). V was cut by 7 bases and J by 5 bases, with 18 bases left in between. The DNA of the CDR3 is TGTGCCAGCATTGACTCGACCGGGGGTGACGAGCAGTACTTC. Translation: CASIDSTGGDEQYF. The full variable domain, its missing parts supplied by reference TRBV7-9 and TRBJ2-7, is DTGVSQNPRHKITKRGQNVTFRCDPISEHNRLYWYRQTLGQGPEFLTYFQNEAQLEKSRLLSDRFSAERPKGSFSTLEIQRTEQGDSAMYLCASIDSTGGDEQYFGPGTRLTVT.

The chain employs TRBV5-1 and TRBJ2-7; 7 bases align to TRBD1. The germline V gene has CDR1 SGHRS and CDR2 YFSETQ. CDR3 size: 17 residues. V trimming: 4 bases; J trimming: 2 bases; junction bases outside the gene matches: 15. The DNA for the CDR3 is TGCGCCAGCAGCGTCCGGGACAGCCTTGCGCGGCCCTACGAGCAGTACTTC. It translates to CASSVRDSLARPYEQYF.

The chain couples TRBV9 to TRBJ2-3; 8 bases map to TRBD2. The CDR3 extends over 16 amino acids. The V gene's germline CDR1 is SGDLS and CDR2 YYNGEE. V shed 1 base and J 2 bases; nucleotides not matched to a gene: 6. CDR3 sequence: CASSVSSGGFTDTQYF. In DNA, the CDR3 is TGTGCCAGCAGCGTATCCAGCGGGGGATTCACAGATACGCAGTATTTT.

The genes are TRBV5-4 and TRBJ1-1; D unclear. V shed 2 bases and J shed 2 bases, with 16 bases lying between them. The CDR3 totals 16 residues. Germline V lookup: CDR1 SGHNT, CDR2 YYREEE (reference sequence). Here the CDR3 DNA reads TGTGCCAGCAGCTTTCGAGGAGGTTGGGGAAACACTGAAGCTTTCTTT. It is translated as CASSFRGGWGNTEAFF.

Regarding this clone: This same CDR3 is encoded by further DNA sequences in the sample. The V and J genes are TRBV6-5 and TRBJ1-2, with a tentative D call TRBD1 (5 bases). Per the germline V gene, CDR1 is MNHEY and CDR2 is SVGAGI. CDR3 size: 14 residues. The V gene lost 0 bases and the J gene lost 4 bases, with 9 bases spanning the gap. The CDR3 region is CASSYSEGAYGYTF. The DNA of the CDR3 is TGTGCCAGCAGTTACTCTGAAGGGGCCTATGGCTACACCTTC.

The rearrangement joins TRBV9 to TRBJ2-3; 9 bases align to TRBD2. Trimming cost V 4 bases and J 1 base; bases outside gene matches: 7. This CDR3 is 16 amino acids long. Germline CDR1 reads SGDLS; CDR2 reads YYNGEE. CDR3 loop: CASSTQIAGGTDTQYF. The CDR3, as DNA: TGTGCCAGCAGCACCCAGATAGCGGGGGGCACAGATACGCAGTATTTT.

V usage is TRBV6-5 and J usage is TRBJ2-7, with 10 bases matching TRBD1. V lost 6 bases and J lost 2; bases outside the gene matches: 7. The CDR3 is 15 amino acids. Looked up from germline, CDR1 is MNHEY and CDR2 is SVGAGI. CDR3 region: CASRLTGGNAYEQYF. As DNA, the CDR3 is TGTGCCAGCAGACTGACAGGGGGCAATGCCTACGAGCAGTACTTC.

The rearrangement uses TRBV7-6 and TRBJ1-4; TRBD1 matches at 9 bases. In germline, CDR1 is SGHVS, CDR2 FNYEAQ. The CDR3 length is 16 residues. J lost 7 bases, V lost 3 bases, and 9 bases had no gene match. The CDR3 loop reads CASSLVPGTGSEKLFF. For the CDR3, the DNA is TGTGCCAGCAGCTTGGTCCCCGGGACAGGGTCTGAAAAACTGTTTTTT.

The genes are TRBV4-3 and TRBJ2-1; D is perhaps TRBD2 (5 bases). Germline values: CDR1 LGHNA, CDR2 YSLEER. Trimming stripped 0 bases from V and 6 bases from J, with 18 bases between. This CDR3 region has 17 residues. The CDR3 sequence is CASSQDFGGGILNEQFF. The CDR3, as DNA: TGCGCCAGCAGCCAAGATTTCGGAGGAGGTATACTCAATGAGCAGTTCTTC.

The gene calls are TRBV2 and TRBJ1-3, with no clear D. With 4 bases removed from V and 0 bases from J, the gap between germline ends came to 10 bases. Germline CDR1 SNHLY, CDR2 FYNNEI. This CDR3 is built from 15 residues. The CDR3 nucleotides are TGTGCCAGCAGTGCAAAGAGGCCCTCTGGAAACACCATATATTTT. Residues: CASSAKRPSGNTIYF.